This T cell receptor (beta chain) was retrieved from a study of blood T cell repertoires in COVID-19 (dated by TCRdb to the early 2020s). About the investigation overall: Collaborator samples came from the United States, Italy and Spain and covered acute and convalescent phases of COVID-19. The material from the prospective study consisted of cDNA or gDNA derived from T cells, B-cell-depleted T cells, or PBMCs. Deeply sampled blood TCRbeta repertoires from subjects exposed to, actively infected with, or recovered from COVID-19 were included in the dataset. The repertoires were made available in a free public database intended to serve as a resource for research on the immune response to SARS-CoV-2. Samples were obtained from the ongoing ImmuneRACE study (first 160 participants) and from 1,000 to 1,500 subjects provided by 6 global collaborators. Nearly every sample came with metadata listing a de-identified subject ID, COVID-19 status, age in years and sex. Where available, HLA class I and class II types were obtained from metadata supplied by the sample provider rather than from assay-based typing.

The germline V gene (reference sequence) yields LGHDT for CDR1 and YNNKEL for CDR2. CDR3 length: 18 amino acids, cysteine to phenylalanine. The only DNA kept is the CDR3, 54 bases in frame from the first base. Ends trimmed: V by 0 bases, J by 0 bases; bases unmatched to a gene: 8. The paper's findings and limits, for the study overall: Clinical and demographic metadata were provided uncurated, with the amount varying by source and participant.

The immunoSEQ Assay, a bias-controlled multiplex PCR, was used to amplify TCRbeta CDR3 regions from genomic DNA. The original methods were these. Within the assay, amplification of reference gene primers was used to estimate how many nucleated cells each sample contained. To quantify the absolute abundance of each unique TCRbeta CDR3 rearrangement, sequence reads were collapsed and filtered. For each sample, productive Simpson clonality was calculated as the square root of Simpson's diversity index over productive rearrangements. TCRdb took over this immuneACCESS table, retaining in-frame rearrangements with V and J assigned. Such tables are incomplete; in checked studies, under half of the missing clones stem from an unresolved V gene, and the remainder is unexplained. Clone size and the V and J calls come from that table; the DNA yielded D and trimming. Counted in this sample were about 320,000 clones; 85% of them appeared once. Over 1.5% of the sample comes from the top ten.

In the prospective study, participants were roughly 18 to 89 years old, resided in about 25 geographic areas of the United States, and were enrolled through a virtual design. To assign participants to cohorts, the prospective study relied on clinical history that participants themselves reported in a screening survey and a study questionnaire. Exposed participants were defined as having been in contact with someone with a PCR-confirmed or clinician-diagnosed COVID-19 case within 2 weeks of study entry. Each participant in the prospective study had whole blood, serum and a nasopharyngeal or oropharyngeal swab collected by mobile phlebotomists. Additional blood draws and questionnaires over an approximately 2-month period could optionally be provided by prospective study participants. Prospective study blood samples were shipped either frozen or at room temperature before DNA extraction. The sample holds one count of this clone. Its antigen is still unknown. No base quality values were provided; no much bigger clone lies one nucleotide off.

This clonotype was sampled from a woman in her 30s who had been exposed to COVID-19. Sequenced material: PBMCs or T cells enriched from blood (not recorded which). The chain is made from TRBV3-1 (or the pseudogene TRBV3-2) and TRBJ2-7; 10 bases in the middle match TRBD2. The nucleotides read TGTGCCAGCAGCCAAGATGTGCTAGCGGGAGCGCGCTCCTACGAGCAGTACTTC. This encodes CASSQDVLAGARSYEQYF.